These 15 T cell receptor beta chains share one sample of origin, sequenced in a study of PD-1 blockade in classical Hodgkin lymphoma. TCRdb's table, derived via immunoSEQ multiplex PCR, lists solely in-frame clones and lacks some. The table includes some 95,000 clones, approximately 89% detected once. Each patient's relapse followed autologous stem cell transplantation, and brentuximab vedotin exposure varied. This material consisted of peripheral blood mononuclear cells (PBMCs), taken before the second cycle of nivolumab. These receptors originate from a human donor with classical Hodgkin lymphoma.

This rearrangement joins TRBV28 to TRBJ1-1; 9 positions match TRBD1. The CDR3 consists of 16 residues. The junction had 3 bases not matched to a gene; V was cut back by 0 bases and J by 1 base. Germline V gene sequence: CDR1 MDHEN, CDR2 SYDVKM. The CDR3 DNA reads as TGTGCCAGCAGTTTATGGGAGGGACAGGGGAACACTGAAGCTTTCTTT. This sequence encodes CASSLWEGQGNTEAFF.

This sequence joins TRBV28 and TRBJ1-5; D remains ambiguous. V dropped 5 bases and J dropped 4 bases, with 15 bases sitting between them. The CDR3 is made up of 15 amino acids. Germline V gene lookup returns CDR1 MDHEN and CDR2 SYDVKM. The CDR3 DNA is TGTGCCAGCAGTCGCCAGGTTGTTCGGAATCAGCCCCAGCATTTT. It encodes CASSRQVVRNQPQHF.

CDR3 nucleotides: TGTGCCAGCAGTCCGTTGGAAAACTATGGCTACACCTTC. Translated, it gives CASSPLENYGYTF. V is TRBV25-1 and J is TRBJ1-2; D uncertain. The CDR3 extends over 13 amino acids. The germline V gene has CDR1 MGHDK and CDR2 SYGVNS. V shed 5 bases and J shed 2 bases, with 9 bases lying between them.

The rearrangement links TRBV5-8 to TRBJ2-1, with TRBD2 matching over 11 bases. The CDR3 totals 15 residues. Germline V gives CDR1 SGHTS, CDR2 YDEGEE. V was clipped by 0 bases and J by 4 bases; unmatched bases: 0. Written as DNA, the CDR3 is TGTGCCAGCAGCTTGGGACTAGCGGGATACAATGAGCAGTTCTTC. It is translated as CASSLGLAGYNEQFF.

The V gene is TRBV28, the J gene TRBJ2-3; either TRBD1 or TRBD2 may fit D (5 bases each). The CDR3 spans 14 residues. Per germline, CDR1 MDHEN and CDR2 SYDVKM. The V gene lost 5 bases and the J gene lost 2 bases, with 11 bases spanning the gap. For the CDR3, the DNA is TGTGCCAGCAGTGCCGAGGGGACCACAGATACGCAGTATTTT. Residues: CASSAEGTTDTQYF.

The chain has TRBV4-2 and TRBJ2-7; D may be TRBD2 (5 bases). The CDR3 sequence is 14 residues long. The germline V gene has CDR1 LGHNA and CDR2 YNFKEQ. V lost 1 base and J 3 bases, leaving 10 bases between the germline ends. CDR3 DNA sequence: TGTGCCAGCAGCCAAGCCGGGAAGGTCTACGAGCAGTACTTC. Protein: CASSQAGKVYEQYF.

The chain recombines TRBV21-1 with TRBJ2-3; TRBD2 was called by the table and not checked on the DNA. TRBV21-1 is a pseudogene segment. The CDR3 loop spans 15 amino acids. This CDR3 reads CASSKAGAGRAAQYF. The CDR3 DNA follows: TGTGCCAGCAGCAAGGCGGGAGCAGGACGTGCGGCGCAGTATTTT.

The rearrangement links TRBV6-1 to TRBJ2-7, with TRBD2 matching 7 bases. The germline V gene has CDR1 MNHNS and CDR2 SASEGT. V lost 10 bases and J lost 0; bases outside the gene matches: 9. This CDR3 contains 14 residues. The CDR3 region is CATGDYPSSYEQYF. The CDR3 nucleotides read TGTGCCACCGGGGACTACCCGAGCTCCTACGAGCAGTACTTC.

V and J are TRBV27 and TRBJ2-7; D is ambiguous. This CDR3 is built from 14 residues. The V gene's germline CDR1 is MNHEY and CDR2 SMNVEV (reference sequence). The ends were cut back, 2 bases at V and 0 bases at J, with 8 bases in the middle. The CDR3 here is CASSLGWGSYEQYF. DNA of the CDR3: TGTGCCAGCAGTTTAGGCTGGGGCTCCTACGAGCAGTACTTC.

This rearrangement joins TRBV4-1 to TRBJ2-7, with 7 bases identical to TRBD1. V lost 3 bases to trimming and J lost 3 bases; unmatched junction nucleotides: 5. The CDR3 runs 14 residues. Germline loops: CDR1 MGHRA, CDR2 YSYEKL. The CDR3 DNA sequence: TGCGCCAGCAGCCACCCGGGACAGAGCTACGAGCAGTACTTC. Protein sequence: CASSHPGQSYEQYF.

This chain links TRBV28 with TRBJ2-7; D perhaps matches TRBD1 (6 bases). The CDR3 consists of 15 residues. Per the germline V gene, CDR1 is MDHEN and CDR2 is SYDVKM. Trimming took 4 bases from V and 3 from J, leaving 16 bases between them. CDR3 DNA: TGTGCCAGCAGTTATCGGGACAACCCTAGCTACGAGCAGTACTTC. This gives the protein CASSYRDNPSYEQYF.

The chain combines TRBV27 with TRBJ2-3, with unresolved D. The length of the CDR3 is 16 residues. The V and J ends lost 1 base and 0 bases respectively, with 11 bases between them. CDR1 is MNHEY and CDR2 is SMNVEV in the germline V gene (reference sequence). The DNA for the CDR3 is TGTGCCAGCAGTTTATTACAGCCCCTAAGCACAGATACGCAGTATTTT. Encoded protein: CASSLLQPLSTDTQYF.

This clone came up once. The chain couples TRBV18 to TRBJ1-5; D is unclear. Deletions cut 2 bases from V and 2 bases from J, with 10 bases between. In germline, CDR1 is KGHSH, CDR2 LQKENI. The CDR3 totals 15 residues. The CDR3 reads CASSPGGGGNQPQHF. DNA of the CDR3: TGTGCCAGCTCACCAGGTGGTGGAGGCAATCAGCCCCAGCATTTT. Variable domain in full (rest from reference TRBV18 and TRBJ1-5): NAGVMQNPRHLVRRRGQEARLRCSPMKGHSHVYWYRQLPEEGLKFMVYLQKENIIDESGMPKERFSAEFPKEGPSILRIQQVVRGDSAAYFCASSPGGGGNQPQHFGDGTRLSIL.

This chain joins TRBV5-6 and TRBJ1-1; perhaps TRBD1 as D (6 bases). V lost 4 bases and J lost 4, with 14 bases in between. Germline V CDR1 and CDR2: SGHDT, YYEEEE. The CDR3 is 14 amino acids. The DNA for the CDR3 is TGTGCCAGCAGCGGAACAGGGTCTGCCACTGAAGCTTTCTTT. It codes for CASSGTGSATEAFF.

The gene calls are TRBV28 and TRBJ2-2; 7 nucleotides line up with TRBD2. The germline V gene has CDR1 MDHEN and CDR2 SYDVKM. The V and J ends lost 6 bases and 6 bases, in that order; junction bases with no gene match: 1. The length of the CDR3 is 12 residues. The CDR3 loop is CASRGLPGELFF. The CDR3 DNA reads TGTGCCAGCAGGGGACTACCCGGGGAGCTGTTTTTT.